This T cell receptor beta chain is from a study of identifying expanded T cells in peripheral blood. Regarding the study as a whole: About 1.2 clones differed between technical replicates, versus approximately 17 and 20 over time. Variance in clone template counts between roughly 2-week samples significantly increased with total template count across all healthy donors.

Repertoires were generated with immunoSEQ multiplex PCR, while TCRdb's copy carries only in-frame clones and drops some. The table includes approximately 80,000 clones, roughly 86% detected once. CDR3 length: 17 residues. Germline lookup yields CDR1 LNHDA and CDR2 SQIVND (reference sequence). Trimming shortened V by 3 bases and J by 1 base, and 17 bases separated the two germline ends. This clone turned up a few times. What it binds is not known. Healthy donors had no documented immune events, such as infections, while sampled. The clonotype comes from a person between 18 and 75 years old in good health. This chain joins TRBV19 and TRBJ2-3; D possibly uses TRBD1 or TRBD2 (7 bases each). The sample taken for sequencing was blood. DNA for the CDR3: TGTGCCAGTAGTATGGGCGGGAGACAGGGTGGCACAGATACGCAGTATTTT. Residues: CASSMGGRQGGTDTQYF. Combining the CDR3 with reference TRBV19 and TRBJ2-3 gives the whole variable domain DGGITQSPKYLFRKEGQNVTLSCEQNLNHDAMYWYRQDPGQGLRLIYYSQIVNDFQKGDIAEGYSVSREKKESFPLTVTSAQKNPTAFYLCASSMGGRQGGTDTQYFGPGTRLTVL.